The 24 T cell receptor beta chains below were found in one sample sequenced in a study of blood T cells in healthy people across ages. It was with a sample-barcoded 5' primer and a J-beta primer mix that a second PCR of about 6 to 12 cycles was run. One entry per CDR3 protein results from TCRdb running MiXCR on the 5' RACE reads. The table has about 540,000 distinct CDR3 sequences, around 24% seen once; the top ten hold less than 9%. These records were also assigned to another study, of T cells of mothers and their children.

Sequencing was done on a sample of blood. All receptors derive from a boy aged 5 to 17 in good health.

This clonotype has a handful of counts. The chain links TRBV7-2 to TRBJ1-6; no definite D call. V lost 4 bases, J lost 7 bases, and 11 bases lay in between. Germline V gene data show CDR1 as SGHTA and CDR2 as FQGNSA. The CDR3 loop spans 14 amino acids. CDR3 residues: CASSSRAINSPLHF. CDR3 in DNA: TGTGCCAGCAGCTCCCGGGCCATAAATTCACCCCTCCACTTT.

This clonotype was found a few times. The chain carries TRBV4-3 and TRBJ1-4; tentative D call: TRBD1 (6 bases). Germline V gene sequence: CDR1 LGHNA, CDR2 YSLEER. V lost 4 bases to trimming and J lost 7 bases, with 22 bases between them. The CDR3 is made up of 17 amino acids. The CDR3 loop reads CASSPMYTGFGSEKLFF. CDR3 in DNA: TGCGCCAGCAGCCCGATGTATACAGGGTTTGGGAGTGAAAAACTGTTTTTT.

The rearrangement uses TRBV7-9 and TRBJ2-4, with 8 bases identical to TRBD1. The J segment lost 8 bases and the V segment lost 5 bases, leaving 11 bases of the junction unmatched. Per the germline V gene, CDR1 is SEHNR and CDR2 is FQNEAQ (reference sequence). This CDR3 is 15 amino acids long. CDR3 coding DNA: TGTGCCAGCAGCCAAAACCAGGGGGCGATAGACATTCAGTACTTC. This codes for CASSQNQGAIDIQYF.

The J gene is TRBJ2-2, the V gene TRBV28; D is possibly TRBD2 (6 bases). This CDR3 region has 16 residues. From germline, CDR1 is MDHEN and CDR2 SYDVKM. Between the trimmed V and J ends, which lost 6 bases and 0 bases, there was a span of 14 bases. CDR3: CASRRVGGTNTGELFF. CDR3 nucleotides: TGTGCCAGCAGGAGGGTCGGGGGTACGAACACCGGGGAGCTGTTTTTT.

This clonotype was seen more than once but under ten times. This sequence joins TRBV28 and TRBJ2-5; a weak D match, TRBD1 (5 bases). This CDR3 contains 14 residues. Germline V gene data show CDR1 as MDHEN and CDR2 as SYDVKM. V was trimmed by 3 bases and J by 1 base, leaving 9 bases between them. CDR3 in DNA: TGTGCCAGCAGTTTTTACGACAGCCAAGAGACCCAGTACTTC. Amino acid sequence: CASSFYDSQETQYF.

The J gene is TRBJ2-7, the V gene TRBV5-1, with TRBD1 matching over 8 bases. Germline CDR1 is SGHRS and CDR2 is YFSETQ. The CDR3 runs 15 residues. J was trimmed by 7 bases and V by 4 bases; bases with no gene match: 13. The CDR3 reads CASSPGAGGFDEQYF. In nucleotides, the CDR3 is TGCGCCAGCAGCCCCGGGGCAGGGGGCTTCGATGAGCAGTACTTC.

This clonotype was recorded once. The CDR3 bases are TGTGCCAGCAGCCCTCTACTAGTCCTCCAAGAGACCCAGTACTTC. This gives the protein CASSPLLVLQETQYF. The chain links TRBV7-9 to TRBJ2-5, with a tentative D call TRBD2 (5 bases). The germline CDR1 and CDR2 sequences are SEHNR and FQNEAQ (reference sequence). Trimming removed 5 bases from V and 1 base from J, with 14 bases in between. This CDR3 region has 15 residues.

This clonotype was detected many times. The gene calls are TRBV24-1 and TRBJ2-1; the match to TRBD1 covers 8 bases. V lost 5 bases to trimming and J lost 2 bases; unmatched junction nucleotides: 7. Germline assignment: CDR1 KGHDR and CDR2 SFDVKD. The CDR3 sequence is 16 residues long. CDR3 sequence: CATSGEPQGAYNEQFF. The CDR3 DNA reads TGTGCCACCAGTGGAGAACCACAGGGGGCCTACAATGAGCAGTTCTTC.

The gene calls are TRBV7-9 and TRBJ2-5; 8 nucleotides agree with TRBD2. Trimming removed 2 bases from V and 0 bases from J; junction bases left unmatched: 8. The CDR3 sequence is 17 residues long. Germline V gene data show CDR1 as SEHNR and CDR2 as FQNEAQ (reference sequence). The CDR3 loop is CASSLSTVAGNQETQYF. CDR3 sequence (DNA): TGTGCCAGCAGCTTATCCACTGTAGCGGGGAACCAAGAGACCCAGTACTTC.

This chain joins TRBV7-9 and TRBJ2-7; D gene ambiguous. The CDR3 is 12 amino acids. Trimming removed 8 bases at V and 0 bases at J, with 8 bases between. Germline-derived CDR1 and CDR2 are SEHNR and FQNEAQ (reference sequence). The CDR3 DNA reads TGTGCCAGCGGACGGAACTCCTACGAGCAGTACTTC. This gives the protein CASGRNSYEQYF.

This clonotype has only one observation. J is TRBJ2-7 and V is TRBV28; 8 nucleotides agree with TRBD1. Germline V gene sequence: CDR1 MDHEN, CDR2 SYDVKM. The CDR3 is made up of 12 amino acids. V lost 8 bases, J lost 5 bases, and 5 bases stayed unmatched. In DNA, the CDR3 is TGTGCCAGCCTCAGGGGGCGAGACGAGCAGTACTTC. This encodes CASLRGRDEQYF. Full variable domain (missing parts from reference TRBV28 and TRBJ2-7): DVKVTQSSRYLVKRTGEKVFLECVQDMDHENMFWYRQDPGLGLRLIYFSYDVKMKEKGDIPEGYSVSREKKERFSLILESASTNQTSMYLCASLRGRDEQYFGPGTRLTVT.

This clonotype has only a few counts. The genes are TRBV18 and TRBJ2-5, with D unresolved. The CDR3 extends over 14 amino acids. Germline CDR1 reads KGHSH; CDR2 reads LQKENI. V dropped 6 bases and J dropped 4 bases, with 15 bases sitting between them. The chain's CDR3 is CASSPSSEGETQYF. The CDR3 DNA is TGTGCCAGCTCCCCAAGCAGTGAAGGAGAGACCCAGTACTTC.

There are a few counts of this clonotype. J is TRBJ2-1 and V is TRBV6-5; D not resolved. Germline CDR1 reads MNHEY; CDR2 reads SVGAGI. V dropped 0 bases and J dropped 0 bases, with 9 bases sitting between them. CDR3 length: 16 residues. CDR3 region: CASSYSGGSSYNEQFF. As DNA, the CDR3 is TGTGCCAGCAGTTACTCCGGCGGAAGCTCCTACAATGAGCAGTTCTTC.

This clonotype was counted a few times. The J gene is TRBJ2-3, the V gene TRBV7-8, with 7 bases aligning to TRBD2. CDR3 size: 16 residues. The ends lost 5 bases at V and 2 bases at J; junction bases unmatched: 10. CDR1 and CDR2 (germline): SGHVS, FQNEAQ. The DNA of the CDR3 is TGTGCCAGCAGCGGCCGCCCGGGACTAAACACAGATACGCAGTATTTT. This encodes CASSGRPGLNTDTQYF.

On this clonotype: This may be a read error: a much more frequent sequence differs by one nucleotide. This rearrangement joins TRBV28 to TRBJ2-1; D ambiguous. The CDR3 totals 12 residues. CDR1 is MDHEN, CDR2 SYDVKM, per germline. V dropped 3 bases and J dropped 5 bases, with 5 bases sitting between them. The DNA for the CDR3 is TGTGCCAGCAGTTTCCTCGACAATGAGCAGTTCTTC. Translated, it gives CASSFLDNEQFF. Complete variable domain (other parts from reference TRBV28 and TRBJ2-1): DVKVTQSSRYLVKRTGEKVFLECVQDMDHENMFWYRQDPGLGLRLIYFSYDVKMKEKGDIPEGYSVSREKKERFSLILESASTNQTSMYLCASSFLDNEQFFGPGTRLTVL.

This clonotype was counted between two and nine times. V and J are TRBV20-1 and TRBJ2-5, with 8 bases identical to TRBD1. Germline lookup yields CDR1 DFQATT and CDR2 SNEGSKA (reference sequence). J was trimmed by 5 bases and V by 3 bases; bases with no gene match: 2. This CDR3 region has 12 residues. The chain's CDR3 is CSASRGLETQYF. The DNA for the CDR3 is TGCAGTGCTAGCAGGGGGCTGGAGACCCAGTACTTC.

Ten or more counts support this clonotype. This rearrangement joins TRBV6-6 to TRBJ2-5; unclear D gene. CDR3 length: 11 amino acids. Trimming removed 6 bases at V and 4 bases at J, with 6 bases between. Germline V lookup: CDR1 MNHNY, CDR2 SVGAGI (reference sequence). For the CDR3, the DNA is TGTGCCAGCAGGGTGAGAGAGACCCAGTACTTC. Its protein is CASRVRETQYF.

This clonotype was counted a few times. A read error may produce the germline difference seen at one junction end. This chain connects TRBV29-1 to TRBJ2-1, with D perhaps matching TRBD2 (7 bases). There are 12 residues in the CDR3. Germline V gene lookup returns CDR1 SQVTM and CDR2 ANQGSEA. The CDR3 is CSVKLTRGEGHF. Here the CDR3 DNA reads TGCAGCGTCAAGTTGACGAGAGGGGAGGGACACTTC.

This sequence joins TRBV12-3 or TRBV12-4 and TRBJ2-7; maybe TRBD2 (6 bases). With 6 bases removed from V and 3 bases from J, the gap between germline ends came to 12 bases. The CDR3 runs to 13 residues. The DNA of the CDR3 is TGTGCCAGCAGGGAGGGTGAAGGCTACGAGCAGTACTTC. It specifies CASREGEGYEQYF.

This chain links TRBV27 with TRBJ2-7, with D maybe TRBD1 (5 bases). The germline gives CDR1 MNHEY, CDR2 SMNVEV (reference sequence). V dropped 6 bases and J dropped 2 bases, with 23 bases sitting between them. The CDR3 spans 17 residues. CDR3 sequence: CASRMFSPAGLAYEQYF. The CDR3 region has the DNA TGTGCCAGCAGGATGTTTTCCCCTGCAGGGTTGGCCTACGAGCAGTACTTC.

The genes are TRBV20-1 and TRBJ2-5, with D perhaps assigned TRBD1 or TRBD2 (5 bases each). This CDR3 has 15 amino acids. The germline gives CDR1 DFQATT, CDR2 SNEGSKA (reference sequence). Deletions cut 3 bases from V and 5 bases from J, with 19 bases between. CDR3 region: CSASPPRSGQETQYF. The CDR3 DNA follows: TGCAGTGCTAGTCCCCCCCGTTCGGGGCAGGAGACCCAGTACTTC.

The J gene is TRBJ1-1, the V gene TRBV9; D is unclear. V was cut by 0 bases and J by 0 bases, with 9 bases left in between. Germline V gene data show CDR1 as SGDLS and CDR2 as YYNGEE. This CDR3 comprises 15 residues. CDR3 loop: CASSVGRALNTEAFF. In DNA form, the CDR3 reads TGTGCCAGCAGCGTAGGGAGGGCCCTGAACACTGAAGCTTTCTTT.

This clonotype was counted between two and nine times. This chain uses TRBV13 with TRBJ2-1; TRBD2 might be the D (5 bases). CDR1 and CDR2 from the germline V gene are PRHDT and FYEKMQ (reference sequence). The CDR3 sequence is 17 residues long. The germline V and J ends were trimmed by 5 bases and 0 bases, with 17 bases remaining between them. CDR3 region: CASSQGGLWSSYNEQFF. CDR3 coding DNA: TGTGCCAGCAGCCAAGGAGGACTCTGGAGCTCCTACAATGAGCAGTTCTTC.

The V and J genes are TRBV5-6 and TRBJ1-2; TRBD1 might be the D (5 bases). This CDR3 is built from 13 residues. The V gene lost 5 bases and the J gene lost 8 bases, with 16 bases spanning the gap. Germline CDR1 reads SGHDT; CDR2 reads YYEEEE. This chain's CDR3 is CASSPDMPGGYTF. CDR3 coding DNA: TGTGCCAGCAGTCCGGACATGCCTGGGGGCTACACCTTC.